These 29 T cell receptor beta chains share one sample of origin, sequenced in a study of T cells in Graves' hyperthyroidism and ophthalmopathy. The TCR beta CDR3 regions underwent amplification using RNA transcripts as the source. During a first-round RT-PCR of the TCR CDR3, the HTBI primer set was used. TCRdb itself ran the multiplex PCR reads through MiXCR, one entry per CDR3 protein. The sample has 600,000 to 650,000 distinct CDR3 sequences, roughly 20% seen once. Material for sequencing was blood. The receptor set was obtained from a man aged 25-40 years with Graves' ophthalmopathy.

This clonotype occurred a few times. The CDR3 region has the DNA TGCAGCGGGGTAGGAGCGTCCTACAATGAGCAGTTCTTC. Translating it yields CSGVGASYNEQFF. This chain joins TRBV29-1 and TRBJ2-1; D unclear. From germline, CDR1 is SQVTM and CDR2 ANQGSEA. V was clipped by 7 bases and J by 1 base, with 11 bases between them. The CDR3 consists of 13 residues.

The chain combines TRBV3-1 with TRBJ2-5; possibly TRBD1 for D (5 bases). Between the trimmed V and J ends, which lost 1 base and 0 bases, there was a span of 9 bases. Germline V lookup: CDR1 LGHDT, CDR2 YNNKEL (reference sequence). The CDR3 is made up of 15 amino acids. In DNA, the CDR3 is TGTGCCAGCAGCCAAGGGATAGGGGACCAAGAGACCCAGTACTTC. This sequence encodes CASSQGIGDQETQYF.

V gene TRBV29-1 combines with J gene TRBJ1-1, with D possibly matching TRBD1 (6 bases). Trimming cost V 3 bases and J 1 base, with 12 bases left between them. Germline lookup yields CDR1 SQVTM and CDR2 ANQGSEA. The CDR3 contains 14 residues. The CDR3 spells CSVDHREANTEAFF. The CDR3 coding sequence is TGCAGCGTTGATCACAGGGAAGCGAACACTGAAGCTTTCTTT.

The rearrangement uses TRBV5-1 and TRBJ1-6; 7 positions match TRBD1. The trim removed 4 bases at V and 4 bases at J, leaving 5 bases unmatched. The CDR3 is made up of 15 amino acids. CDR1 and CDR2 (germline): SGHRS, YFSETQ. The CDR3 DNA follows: TGCGCCAGCAGCCCCGAGGGACAGTATAATTCACCCCTCCACTTT. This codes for CASSPEGQYNSPLHF.

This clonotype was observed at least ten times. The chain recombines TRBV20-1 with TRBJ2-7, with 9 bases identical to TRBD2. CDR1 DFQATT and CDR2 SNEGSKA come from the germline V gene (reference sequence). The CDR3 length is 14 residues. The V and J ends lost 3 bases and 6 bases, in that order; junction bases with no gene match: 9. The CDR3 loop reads CSASPTSGYSEQYF. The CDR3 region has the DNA TGCAGTGCTAGTCCTACTAGCGGGTATTCCGAGCAGTACTTC.

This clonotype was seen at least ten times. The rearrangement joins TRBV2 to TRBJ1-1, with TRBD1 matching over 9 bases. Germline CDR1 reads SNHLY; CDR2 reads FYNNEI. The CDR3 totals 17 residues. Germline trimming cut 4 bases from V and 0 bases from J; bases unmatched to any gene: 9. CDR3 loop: CASSATGGGVMNTEAFF. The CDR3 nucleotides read TGTGCCAGCAGTGCGACAGGGGGTGGTGTAATGAACACTGAAGCTTTCTTT.

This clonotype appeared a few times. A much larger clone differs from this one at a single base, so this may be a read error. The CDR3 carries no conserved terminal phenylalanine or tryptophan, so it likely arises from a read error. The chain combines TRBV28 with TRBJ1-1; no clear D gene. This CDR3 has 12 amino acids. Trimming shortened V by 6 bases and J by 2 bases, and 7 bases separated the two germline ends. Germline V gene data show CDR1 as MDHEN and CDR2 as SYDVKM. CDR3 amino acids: CASRTSNTEAFL. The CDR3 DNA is TGTGCCAGCAGAACATCTAACACTGAAGCTTTCCTT.

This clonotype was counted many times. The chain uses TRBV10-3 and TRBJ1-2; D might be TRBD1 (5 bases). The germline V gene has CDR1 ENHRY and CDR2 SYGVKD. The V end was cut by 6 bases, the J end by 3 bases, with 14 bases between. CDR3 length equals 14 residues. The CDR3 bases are TGTGCCATCAGCCATCAGGGTTCCGACTATGGCTACACCTTC. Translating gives CAISHQGSDYGYTF.

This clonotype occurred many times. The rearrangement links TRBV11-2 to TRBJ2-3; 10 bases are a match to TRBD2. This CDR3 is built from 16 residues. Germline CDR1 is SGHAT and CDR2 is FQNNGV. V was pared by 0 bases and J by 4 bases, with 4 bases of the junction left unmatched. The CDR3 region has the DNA TGTGCCAGCAGCTTAGACAGCGGGAGGGCCGCAGATACGCAGTATTTT. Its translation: CASSLDSGRAADTQYF.

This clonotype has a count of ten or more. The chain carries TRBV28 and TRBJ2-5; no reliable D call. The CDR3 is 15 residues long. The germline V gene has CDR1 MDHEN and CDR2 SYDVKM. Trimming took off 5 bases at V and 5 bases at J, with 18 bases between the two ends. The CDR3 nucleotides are TGTGCCAGCAGTCTAGGTGGGATGACCAGTGAGACCCAGTACTTC. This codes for CASSLGGMTSETQYF.

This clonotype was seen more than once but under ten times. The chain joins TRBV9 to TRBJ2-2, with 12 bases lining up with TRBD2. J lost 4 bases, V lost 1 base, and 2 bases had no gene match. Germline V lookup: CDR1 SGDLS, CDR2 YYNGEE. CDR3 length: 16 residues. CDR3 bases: TGTGCCAGCAGCGTACTAGCGGGAGGGAGCACCGGGGAGCTGTTTTTT. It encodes CASSVLAGGSTGELFF.

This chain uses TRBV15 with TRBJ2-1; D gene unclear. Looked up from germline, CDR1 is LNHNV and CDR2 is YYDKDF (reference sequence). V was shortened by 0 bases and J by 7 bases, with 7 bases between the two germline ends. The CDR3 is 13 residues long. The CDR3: CATSRDRRNEQFF. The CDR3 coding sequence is TGTGCCACCAGCAGAGATCGTAGAAATGAGCAGTTCTTC. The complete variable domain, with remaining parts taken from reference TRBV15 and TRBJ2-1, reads DAMVIQNPRYQVTQFGKPVTLSCSQTLNHNVMYWYQQKSSQAPKLLFHYYDKDFNNEADTPDNFQSRRPNTSFCFLDIRSPGLGDTAMYLCATSRDRRNEQFFGPGTRLTVL.

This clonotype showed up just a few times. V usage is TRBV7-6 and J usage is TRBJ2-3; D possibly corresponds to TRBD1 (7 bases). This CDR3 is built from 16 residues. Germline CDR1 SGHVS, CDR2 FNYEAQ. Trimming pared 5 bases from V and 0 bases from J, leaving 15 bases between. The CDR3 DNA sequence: TGTGCCAGCAGCCAGGGGGGCCTACCTAGCACAGATACGCAGTATTTT. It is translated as CASSQGGLPSTDTQYF.

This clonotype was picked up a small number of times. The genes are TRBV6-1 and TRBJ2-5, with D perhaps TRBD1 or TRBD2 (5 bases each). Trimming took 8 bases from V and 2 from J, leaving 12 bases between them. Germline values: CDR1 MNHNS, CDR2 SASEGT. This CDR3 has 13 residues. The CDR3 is CASGGTEQETQYF. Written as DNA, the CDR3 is TGTGCCAGCGGGGGAACGGAGCAAGAGACCCAGTACTTC.

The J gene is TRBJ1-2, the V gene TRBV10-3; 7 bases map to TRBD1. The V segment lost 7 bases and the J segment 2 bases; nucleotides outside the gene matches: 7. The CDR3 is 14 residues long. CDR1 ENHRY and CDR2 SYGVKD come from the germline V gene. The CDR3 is CAITTGTANYGYTF. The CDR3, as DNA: TGTGCCATCACGACGGGGACAGCCAACTATGGCTACACCTTC.

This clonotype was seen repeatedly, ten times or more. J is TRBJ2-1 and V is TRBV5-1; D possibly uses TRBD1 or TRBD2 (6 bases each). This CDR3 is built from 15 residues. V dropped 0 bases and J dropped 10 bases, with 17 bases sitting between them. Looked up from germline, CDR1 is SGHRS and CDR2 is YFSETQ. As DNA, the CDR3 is TGCGCCAGCAGCTTGGGGGGGGCGGCCGGCGGCGAGCAGTTCTTC. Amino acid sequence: CASSLGGAAGGEQFF. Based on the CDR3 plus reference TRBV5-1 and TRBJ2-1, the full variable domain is KAGVTQTPRYLIKTRGQQVTLSCSPISGHRSVSWYQQTPGQGLQFLFEYFSETQRNKGNFPGRFSGRQFSNSRSEMNVSTLELGDSALYLCASSLGGAAGGEQFFGPGTRLTVL.

The DNA of the CDR3 is TGCAGTGCCAGCAGCTTAGTGGGGGGAAGCCACGAGCAGTACTTC. Its translation: CSASSLVGGSHEQYF. V gene TRBV20-1 combines with J gene TRBJ2-7, with D maybe TRBD2 (6 bases). There are 15 residues in the CDR3. Per germline, CDR1 DFQATT and CDR2 SNEGSKA (reference sequence). V was clipped by 6 bases and J by 5 bases, with 23 bases between them.

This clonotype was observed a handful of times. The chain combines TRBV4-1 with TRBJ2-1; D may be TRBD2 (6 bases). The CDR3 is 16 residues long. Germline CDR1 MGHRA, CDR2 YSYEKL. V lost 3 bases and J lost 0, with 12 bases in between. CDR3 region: CASSQEGPFSYNEQFF. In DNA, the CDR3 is TGCGCCAGCAGCCAGGAGGGCCCATTCTCCTACAATGAGCAGTTCTTC.

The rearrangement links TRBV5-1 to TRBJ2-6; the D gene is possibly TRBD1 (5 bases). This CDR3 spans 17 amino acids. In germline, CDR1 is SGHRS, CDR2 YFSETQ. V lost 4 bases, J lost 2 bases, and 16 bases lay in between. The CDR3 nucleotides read TGCGCCAGCAGCGAGACAGTAATAGCCCCTGGGGCCAACGTCCTGACTTTC. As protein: CASSETVIAPGANVLTF.

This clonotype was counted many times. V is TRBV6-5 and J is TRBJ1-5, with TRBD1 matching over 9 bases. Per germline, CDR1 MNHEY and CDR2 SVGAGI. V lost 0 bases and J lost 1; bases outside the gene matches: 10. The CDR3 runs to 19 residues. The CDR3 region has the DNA TGTGCCAGCAGTTACTCCGGGACAGGGATTCTTGGAAGCAATCAGCCCCAGCATTTT. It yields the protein CASSYSGTGILGSNQPQHF.

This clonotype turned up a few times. The CDR3: CSARQITERAQHF. The CDR3, as DNA: TGCAGTGCTAGACAAATAACCGAGCGGGCCCAGCATTTT. The chain has TRBV20-1 and TRBJ1-5; no clear D gene. The CDR3 has 13 amino acids. Trimming took off 2 bases at V and 11 bases at J, with 16 bases between the two ends. Germline loops: CDR1 DFQATT, CDR2 SNEGSKA (reference sequence).

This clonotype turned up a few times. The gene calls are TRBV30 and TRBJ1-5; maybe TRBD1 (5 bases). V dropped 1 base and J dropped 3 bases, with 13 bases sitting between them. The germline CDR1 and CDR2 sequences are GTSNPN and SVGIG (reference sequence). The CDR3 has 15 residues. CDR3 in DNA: TGTGCCTGGAGTGCCCCTGGACAACTCAATCAGCCCCAGCATTTT. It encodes CAWSAPGQLNQPQHF.

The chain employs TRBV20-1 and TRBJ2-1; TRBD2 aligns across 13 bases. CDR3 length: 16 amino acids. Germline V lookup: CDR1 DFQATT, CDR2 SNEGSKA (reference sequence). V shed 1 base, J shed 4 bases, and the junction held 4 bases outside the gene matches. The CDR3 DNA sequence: TGCAGTGCTAGAGCACTAGCGGGAGGGACTTACAATGAGCAGTTCTTC. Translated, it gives CSARALAGGTYNEQFF.

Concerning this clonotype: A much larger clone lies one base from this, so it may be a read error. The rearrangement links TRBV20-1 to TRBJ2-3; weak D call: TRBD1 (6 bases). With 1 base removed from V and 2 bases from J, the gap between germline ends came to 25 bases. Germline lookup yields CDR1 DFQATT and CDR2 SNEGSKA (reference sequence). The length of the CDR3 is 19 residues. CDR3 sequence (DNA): TGCAGTGCTAGAGGGACAGACTTCTTAGCGAGAGAAATCACAGATACGCAGTATTTT. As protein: CSARGTDFLAREITDTQYF.

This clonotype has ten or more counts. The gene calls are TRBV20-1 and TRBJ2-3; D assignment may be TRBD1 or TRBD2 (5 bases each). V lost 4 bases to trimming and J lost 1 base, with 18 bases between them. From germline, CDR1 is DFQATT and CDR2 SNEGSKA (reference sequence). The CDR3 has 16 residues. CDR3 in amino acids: CSAKPGDRDGTDTQYF. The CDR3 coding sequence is TGCAGTGCTAAGCCCGGGGACCGGGATGGCACAGATACGCAGTATTTT.

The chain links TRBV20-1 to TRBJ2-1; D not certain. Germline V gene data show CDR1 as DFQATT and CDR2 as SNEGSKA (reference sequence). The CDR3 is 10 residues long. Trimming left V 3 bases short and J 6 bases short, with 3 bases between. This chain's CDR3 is CSARFNEQFF. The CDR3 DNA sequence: TGCAGTGCTAGGTTCAATGAGCAGTTCTTC.

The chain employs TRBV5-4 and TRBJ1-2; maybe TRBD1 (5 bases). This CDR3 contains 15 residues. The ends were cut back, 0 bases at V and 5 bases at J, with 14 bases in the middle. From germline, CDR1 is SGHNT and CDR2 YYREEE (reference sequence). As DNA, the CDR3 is TGTGCCAGCAGCTTGGGATTTGGGGGGAATTATGGCTACACCTTC. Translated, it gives CASSLGFGGNYGYTF.

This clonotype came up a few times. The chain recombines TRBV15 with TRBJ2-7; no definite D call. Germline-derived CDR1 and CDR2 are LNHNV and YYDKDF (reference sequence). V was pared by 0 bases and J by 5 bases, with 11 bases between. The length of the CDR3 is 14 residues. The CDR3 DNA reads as TGTGCCACCAGCAGAGATAACTGGAGCCACGAGCAGTACTTC. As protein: CATSRDNWSHEQYF.

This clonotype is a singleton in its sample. The CDR3 coding sequence is TGCAGCGTTGCCGGTTCTAGCGGAACCTACGAGCAGTACTTC. Amino acids: CSVAGSSGTYEQYF. The V call is TRBV29-1, the J call TRBJ2-7, with 7 bases lining up with TRBD2. V dropped 4 bases and J dropped 2; count of bases not matched to a gene: 8. Looked up from germline, CDR1 is SQVTM and CDR2 is ANQGSEA. There are 14 residues in the CDR3.